The next 12 T cell receptor beta chains were all read from a single sample in a study of cytomegalovirus exposure and HLA in healthy donors. The PCR made use of 60 Vbeta and 13 Jbeta primers. The data were produced by immunoSEQ multiplex PCR, yet TCRdb's version contains in-frame clones alone and is incomplete. The sample carries 180,000 or so clones, over 80% recorded once. The sequencing input was PBMCs. All receptors come from a man aged 40-55 years in good health and CMV-seronegative.

This clone appeared once. CDR3 residues: CASSVSSTGDYGYTF. CDR3 coding DNA: TGTGCCAGCAGCGTAAGTTCGACAGGGGACTATGGCTACACCTTC. The chain recombines TRBV9 with TRBJ1-2, with 8 nucleotides matching TRBD1. The germline gives CDR1 SGDLS, CDR2 YYNGEE. The CDR3 runs 15 residues. V lost 1 base and J lost 3; bases outside the gene matches: 5.

A remark on this clone: Additional DNA sequences in this sample encode the identical CDR3. The chain employs TRBV19 and TRBJ2-3, with a possible D match to TRBD1 (6 bases). The CDR3 runs to 14 residues. CDR1 and CDR2 from the germline V gene are LNHDA and SQIVND (reference sequence). Trimming removed 6 bases from V and 0 bases from J, with 10 bases in between. CDR3 in amino acids: CASSLGQSTDTQYF. For the CDR3, the DNA is TGTGCCAGTAGCCTCGGACAGAGCACAGATACGCAGTATTTT.

CDR3 sequence (DNA): TGTGCCAGCAGCTTTCACAGGGGGGGCGCCACTGAAGCTTTCTTT. Amino acid sequence: CASSFHRGGATEAFF. The chain uses TRBV28 and TRBJ1-1; 8 bases match TRBD1. The CDR3 totals 15 residues. V lost 6 bases and J lost 4; bases outside the gene matches: 10. Germline V gene lookup returns CDR1 MDHEN and CDR2 SYDVKM.

The chain recombines TRBV5-1 with TRBJ2-7, with 8 nucleotides matching TRBD1. There are 15 residues in the CDR3. The germline CDR1 and CDR2 sequences are SGHRS and YFSETQ. V was clipped by 4 bases and J by 4 bases; unmatched bases: 10. DNA of the CDR3: TGCGCCAGCAGCCCGATTCAGGGGGCCCGGTACGAGCAGTACTTC. Its translation: CASSPIQGARYEQYF.

This CDR3 is CASRMTDRPGTEAFF. The CDR3 bases are TGTGCCAGCAGAATGACGGACAGGCCGGGCACTGAAGCTTTCTTT. The gene calls are TRBV5-4 and TRBJ1-1, with 7 bases identical to TRBD1. Trimming at V came to 5 bases and at J to 4 bases, leaving 11 bases not matched to a gene. Per germline, CDR1 SGHNT and CDR2 YYREEE (reference sequence). CDR3 length: 15 residues.

This chain uses TRBV9 with TRBJ2-3; D perhaps matches TRBD2 (6 bases). Deletions cut 6 bases from V and 0 bases from J, with 20 bases between. This CDR3 spans 17 amino acids. CDR1 is SGDLS, CDR2 YYNGEE, per germline. CDR3 residues: CASNLPMAGTSTDTQYF. As DNA, the CDR3 is TGTGCCAGCAACCTCCCGATGGCGGGAACTAGCACAGATACGCAGTATTTT.

The rearrangement links TRBV2 to TRBJ1-5, with D possibly TRBD1 on 5 matching bases. The V gene's germline CDR1 is SNHLY and CDR2 FYNNEI. The CDR3 consists of 14 residues. The V end was cut by 8 bases, the J end by 0 bases, with 11 bases between. The DNA of the CDR3 is TGTGCCAGCGGGGGGGGAGGTAGCAATCAGCCCCAGCATTTT. Protein: CASGGGGSNQPQHF.

The V call is TRBV7-9, the J call TRBJ2-3; possibly TRBD2 for D (5 bases). Trimming shortened V by 5 bases and J by 0 bases, and 15 bases separated the two germline ends. The CDR3 totals 16 residues. CDR1 and CDR2 (germline): SEHNR, FQNEAQ (reference sequence). The CDR3 loop reads CASSQEMSGSTDTQYF. The CDR3 bases are TGTGCCAGCAGCCAAGAGATGTCGGGGAGCACAGATACGCAGTATTTT.

The V call is TRBV9, the J call TRBJ1-3; D possibly corresponds to TRBD1 (6 bases). Germline CDR1 is SGDLS and CDR2 is YYNGEE. CDR3 length: 16 amino acids. Deletions cut 0 bases from V and 4 bases from J, with 14 bases between. The CDR3, as DNA: TGTGCCAGCAGCGTAGAGGGGGGGCTTTCAGGAAACACCATATATTTT. It codes for CASSVEGGLSGNTIYF.

V gene TRBV5-1 combines with J gene TRBJ2-5; 7 bases map to TRBD2. The V and J ends lost 4 bases and 5 bases, in that order; junction bases with no gene match: 14. Germline CDR1 reads SGHRS; CDR2 reads YFSETQ. CDR3 length: 16 residues. The DNA of the CDR3 is TGCGCCAGCAGCGTGAGCGGGGCGCCCCGATGGGAGACCCAGTACTTC. Residues: CASSVSGAPRWETQYF. Drawing the rest from reference TRBV5-1 and TRBJ2-5, the complete variable domain is KAGVTQTPRYLIKTRGQQVTLSCSPISGHRSVSWYQQTPGQGLQFLFEYFSETQRNKGNFPGRFSGRQFSNSRSEMNVSTLELGDSALYLCASSVSGAPRWETQYFGPGTRLLVL.

CDR3 nucleotides: TGTGCCAGCAGCTTAGGGTCGGGGGGCGGGGGCACTGAAGCTTTCTTT. Translation: CASSLGSGGGGTEAFF. This chain connects TRBV7-3 to TRBJ1-1, with a weak D call TRBD1 (6 bases). The germline V gene has CDR1 SGHTA and CDR2 FQGTGA. The CDR3 length is 16 residues. Trimming removed 2 bases from V and 4 bases from J, with 17 bases in between.

V usage is TRBV19 and J usage is TRBJ1-1; 9 bases are shared with TRBD1. V shed 6 bases, J shed 8 bases, and the junction held 10 bases outside the gene matches. The germline CDR1 and CDR2 sequences are LNHDA and SQIVND (reference sequence). The CDR3 has 14 amino acids. The CDR3 protein is CASRLGDREREAFF. In DNA, the CDR3 is TGTGCCAGTAGGCTTGGGGACAGGGAGCGGGAAGCTTTCTTT.